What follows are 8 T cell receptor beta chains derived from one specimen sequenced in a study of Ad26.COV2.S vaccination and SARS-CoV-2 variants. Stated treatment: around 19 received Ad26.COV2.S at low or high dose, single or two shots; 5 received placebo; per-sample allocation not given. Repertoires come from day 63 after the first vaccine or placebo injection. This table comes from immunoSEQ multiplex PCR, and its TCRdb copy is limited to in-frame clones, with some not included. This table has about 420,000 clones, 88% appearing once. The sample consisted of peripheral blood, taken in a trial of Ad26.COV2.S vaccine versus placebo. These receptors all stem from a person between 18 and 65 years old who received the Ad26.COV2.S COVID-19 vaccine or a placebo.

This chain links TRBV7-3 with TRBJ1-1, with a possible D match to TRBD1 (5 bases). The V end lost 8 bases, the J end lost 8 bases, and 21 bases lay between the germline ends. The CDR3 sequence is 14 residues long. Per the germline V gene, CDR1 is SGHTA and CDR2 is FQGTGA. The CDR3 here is CASSLGLDGEEAFF. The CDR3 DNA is TGTGCCAGCTCCCTGGGGCTAGACGGGGAGGAAGCTTTCTTT.

The CDR3, as DNA: TGTGCCAGCAGCCCCCGGCGGGCAGGGGGCACAGATACGCAGTATTTT. This sequence encodes CASSPRRAGGTDTQYF. This rearrangement joins TRBV28 to TRBJ2-3, with D perhaps TRBD1 (6 bases). The length of the CDR3 is 16 residues. The V gene's germline CDR1 is MDHEN and CDR2 SYDVKM. Deletions cut 6 bases from V and 1 base from J, with 17 bases between.

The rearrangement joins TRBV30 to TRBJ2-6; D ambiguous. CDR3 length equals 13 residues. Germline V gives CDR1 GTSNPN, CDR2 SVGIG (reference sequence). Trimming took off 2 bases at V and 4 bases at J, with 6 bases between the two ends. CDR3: CAWSLGGANVLTF. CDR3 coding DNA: TGTGCCTGGAGTCTCGGGGGGGCCAACGTCCTGACTTTC.

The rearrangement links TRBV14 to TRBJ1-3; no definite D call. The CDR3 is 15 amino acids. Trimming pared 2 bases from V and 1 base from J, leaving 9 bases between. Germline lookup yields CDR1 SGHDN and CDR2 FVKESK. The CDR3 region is CASSQLLGSGNTIYF. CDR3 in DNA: TGTGCCAGCAGCCAATTGTTAGGGTCTGGAAACACCATATATTTT.

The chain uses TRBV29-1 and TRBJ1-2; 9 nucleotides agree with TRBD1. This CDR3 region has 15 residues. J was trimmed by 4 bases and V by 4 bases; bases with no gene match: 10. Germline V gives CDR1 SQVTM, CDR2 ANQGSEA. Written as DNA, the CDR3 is TGCAGCGTTGGAGGGCCGGGACAGGGCTTCTATGGCTACACCTTC. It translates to CSVGGPGQGFYGYTF.

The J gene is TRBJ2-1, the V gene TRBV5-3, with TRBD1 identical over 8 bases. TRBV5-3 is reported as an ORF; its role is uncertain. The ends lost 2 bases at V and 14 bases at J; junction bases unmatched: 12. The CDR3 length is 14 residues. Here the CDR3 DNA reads TGTGCCAGAAGCTTCCCCCTGACAGGGGCGAAGGAGTTCTTC. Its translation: CARSFPLTGAKEFF.

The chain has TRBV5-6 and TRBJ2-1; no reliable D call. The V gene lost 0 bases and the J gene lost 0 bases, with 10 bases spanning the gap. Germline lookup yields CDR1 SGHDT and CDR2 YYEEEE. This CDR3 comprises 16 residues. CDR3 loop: CASSLEVARSYNEQFF. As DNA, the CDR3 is TGTGCCAGCAGCTTGGAGGTAGCCCGCTCCTACAATGAGCAGTTCTTC.

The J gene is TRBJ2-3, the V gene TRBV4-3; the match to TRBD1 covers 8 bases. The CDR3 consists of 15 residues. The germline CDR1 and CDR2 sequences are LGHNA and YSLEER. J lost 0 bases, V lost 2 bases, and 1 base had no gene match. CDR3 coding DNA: TGCGCCAGCAGCCAAAGACAGGGGAGCACAGATACGCAGTATTTT. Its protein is CASSQRQGSTDTQYF.